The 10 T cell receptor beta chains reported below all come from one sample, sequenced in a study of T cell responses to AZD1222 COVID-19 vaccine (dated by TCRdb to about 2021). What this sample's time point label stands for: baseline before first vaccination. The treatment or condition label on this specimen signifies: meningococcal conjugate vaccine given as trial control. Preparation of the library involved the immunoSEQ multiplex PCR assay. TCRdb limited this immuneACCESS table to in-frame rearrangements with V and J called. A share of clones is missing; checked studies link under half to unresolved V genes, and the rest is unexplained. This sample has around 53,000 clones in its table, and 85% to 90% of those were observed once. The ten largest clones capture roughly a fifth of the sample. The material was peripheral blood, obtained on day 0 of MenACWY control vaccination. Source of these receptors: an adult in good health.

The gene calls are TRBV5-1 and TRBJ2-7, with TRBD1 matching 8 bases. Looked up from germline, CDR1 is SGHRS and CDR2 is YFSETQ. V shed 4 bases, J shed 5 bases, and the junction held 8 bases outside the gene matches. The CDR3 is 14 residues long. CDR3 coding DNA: TGCGCCAGCAGCCGAAGACAGGGGTTGGACGAGCAGTACTTC. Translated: CASSRRQGLDEQYF.

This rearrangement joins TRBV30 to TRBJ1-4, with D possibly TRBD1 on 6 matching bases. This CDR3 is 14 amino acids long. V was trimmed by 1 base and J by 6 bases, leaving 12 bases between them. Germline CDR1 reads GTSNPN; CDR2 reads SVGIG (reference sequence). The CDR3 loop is CAWSEGRGYEKLFF. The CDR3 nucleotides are TGTGCCTGGAGTGAGGGCAGGGGTTATGAAAAACTGTTTTTT.

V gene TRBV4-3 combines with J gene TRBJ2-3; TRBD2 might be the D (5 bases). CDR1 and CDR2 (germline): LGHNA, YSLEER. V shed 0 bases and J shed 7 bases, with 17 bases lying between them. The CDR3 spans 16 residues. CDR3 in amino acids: CASSQDGRARANTQYF. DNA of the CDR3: TGCGCCAGCAGCCAAGACGGGCGGGCCCGAGCCAATACGCAGTATTTT.

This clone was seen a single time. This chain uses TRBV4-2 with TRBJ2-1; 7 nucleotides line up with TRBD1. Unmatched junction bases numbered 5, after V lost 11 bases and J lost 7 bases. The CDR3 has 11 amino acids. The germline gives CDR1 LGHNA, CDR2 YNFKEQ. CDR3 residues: CASTGLNEQFF. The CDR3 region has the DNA TGTGCCTCGACAGGGTTAAATGAGCAGTTCTTC.

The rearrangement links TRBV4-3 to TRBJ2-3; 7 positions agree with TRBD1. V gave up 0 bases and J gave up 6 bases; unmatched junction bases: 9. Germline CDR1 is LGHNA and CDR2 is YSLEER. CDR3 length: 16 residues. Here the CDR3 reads CASSQDWQGELDTQYF. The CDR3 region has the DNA TGCGCCAGCAGCCAAGATTGGCAGGGGGAATTGGATACGCAGTATTTT.

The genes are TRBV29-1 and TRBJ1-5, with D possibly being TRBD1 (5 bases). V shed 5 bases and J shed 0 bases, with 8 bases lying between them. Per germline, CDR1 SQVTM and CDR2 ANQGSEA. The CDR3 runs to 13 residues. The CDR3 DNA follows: TGCAGCGTTAAGGGGTCTAGCAATCAGCCCCAGCATTTT. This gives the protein CSVKGSSNQPQHF.

CDR3 residues: CASSASSSYEQYF. CDR3 in DNA: TGTGCCAGTAGTGCCAGTAGCTCCTACGAGCAGTACTTC. This rearrangement joins TRBV19 to TRBJ2-7; D is undetermined. The germline V gene has CDR1 LNHDA and CDR2 SQIVND (reference sequence). The CDR3 has 13 amino acids. Trimming took off 5 bases at V and 0 bases at J, with 8 bases between the two ends.

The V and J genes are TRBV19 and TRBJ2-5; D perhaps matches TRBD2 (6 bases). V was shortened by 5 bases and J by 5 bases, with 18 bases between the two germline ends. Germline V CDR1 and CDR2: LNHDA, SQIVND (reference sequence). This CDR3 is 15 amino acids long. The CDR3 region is CASSSEGNRGETQYF. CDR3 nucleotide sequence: TGTGCCAGTAGTTCAGAAGGGAATCGGGGGGAGACCCAGTACTTC.

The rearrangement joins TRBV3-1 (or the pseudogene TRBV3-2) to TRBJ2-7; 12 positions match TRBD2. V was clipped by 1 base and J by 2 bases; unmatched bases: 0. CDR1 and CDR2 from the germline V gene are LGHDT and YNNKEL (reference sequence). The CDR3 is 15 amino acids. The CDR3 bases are TGTGCCAGCAGCCAAGGACTAGCGGGGGCCTACGAGCAGTACTTC. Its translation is CASSQGLAGAYEQYF.

CDR3 sequence (DNA): TGTGCCACTCAAGCGTTCAGACACACAGATACGCAGTATTTT. This encodes CATQAFRHTDTQYF. V usage is TRBV24-1 and J usage is TRBJ2-3; D is unclear. The germline gives CDR1 KGHDR, CDR2 SFDVKD. V dropped 10 bases and J dropped 2 bases, with 15 bases sitting between them. The CDR3 totals 14 residues.